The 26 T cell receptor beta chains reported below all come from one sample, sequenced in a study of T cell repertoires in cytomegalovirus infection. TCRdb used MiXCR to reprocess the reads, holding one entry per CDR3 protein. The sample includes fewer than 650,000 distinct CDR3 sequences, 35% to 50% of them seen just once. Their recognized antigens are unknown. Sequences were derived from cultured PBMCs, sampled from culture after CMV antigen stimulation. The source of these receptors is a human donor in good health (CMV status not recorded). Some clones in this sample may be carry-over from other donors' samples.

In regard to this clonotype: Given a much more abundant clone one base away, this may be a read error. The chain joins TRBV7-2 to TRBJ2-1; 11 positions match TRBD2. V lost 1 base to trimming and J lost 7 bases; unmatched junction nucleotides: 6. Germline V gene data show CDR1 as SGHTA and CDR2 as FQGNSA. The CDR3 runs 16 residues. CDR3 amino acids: CASSLVPSGGINEQFF. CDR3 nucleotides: TGTGCCAGCAGCTTAGTTCCTAGCGGGGGGATAAATGAGCAGTTCTTC.

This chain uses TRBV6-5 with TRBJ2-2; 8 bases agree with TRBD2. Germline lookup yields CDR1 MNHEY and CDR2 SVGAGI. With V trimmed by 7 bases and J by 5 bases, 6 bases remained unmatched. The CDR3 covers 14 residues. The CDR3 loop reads CASTHGGETGELFF. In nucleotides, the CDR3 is TGTGCCAGCACCCACGGGGGGGAAACCGGGGAGCTGTTTTTT.

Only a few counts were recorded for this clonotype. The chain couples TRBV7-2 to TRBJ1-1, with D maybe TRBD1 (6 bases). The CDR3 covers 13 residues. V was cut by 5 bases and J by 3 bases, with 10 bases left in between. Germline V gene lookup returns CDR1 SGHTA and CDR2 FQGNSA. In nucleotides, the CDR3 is TGTGCCAGCAGCCCCGACAGGCACACTGAAGCTTTCTTT. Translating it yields CASSPDRHTEAFF.

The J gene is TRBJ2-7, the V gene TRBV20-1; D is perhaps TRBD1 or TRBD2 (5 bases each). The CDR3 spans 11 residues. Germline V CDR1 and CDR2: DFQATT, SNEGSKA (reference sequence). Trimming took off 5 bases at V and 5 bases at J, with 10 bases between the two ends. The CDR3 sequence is CSAERGNEQYF. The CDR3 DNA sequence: TGCAGTGCTGAGAGGGGCAACGAGCAGTACTTC.

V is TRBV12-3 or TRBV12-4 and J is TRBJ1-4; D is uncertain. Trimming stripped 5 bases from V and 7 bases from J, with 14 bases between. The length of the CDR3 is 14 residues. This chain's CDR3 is CASSQEREPEKLFF. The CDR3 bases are TGTGCCAGCAGTCAAGAAAGGGAACCTGAAAAACTGTTTTTT.

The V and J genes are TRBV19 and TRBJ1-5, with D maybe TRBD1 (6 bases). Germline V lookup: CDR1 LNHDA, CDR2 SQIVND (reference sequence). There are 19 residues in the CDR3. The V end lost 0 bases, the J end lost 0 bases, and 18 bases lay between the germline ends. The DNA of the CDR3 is TGTGCCAGTAGTATAGATCTGAGACAGGCATTTTATAGCAATCAGCCCCAGCATTTT. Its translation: CASSIDLRQAFYSNQPQHF.

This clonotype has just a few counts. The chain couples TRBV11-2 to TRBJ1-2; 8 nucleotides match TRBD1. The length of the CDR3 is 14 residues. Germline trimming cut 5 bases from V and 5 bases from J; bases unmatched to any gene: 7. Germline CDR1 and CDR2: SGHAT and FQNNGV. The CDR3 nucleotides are TGTGCCAGCAGCCCACAGGGACAGGATTATGGCTACACCTTC. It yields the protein CASSPQGQDYGYTF.

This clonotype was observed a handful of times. CDR3 protein: CASSSGRPDGYTF. The DNA of the CDR3 is TGTGCCAGCAGCTCGGGACGCCCCGATGGCTACACCTTC. V and J are TRBV7-8 and TRBJ1-2; maybe TRBD1 (5 bases). There are 13 residues in the CDR3. V was pared by 4 bases and J by 6 bases, with 12 bases between. The V gene's germline CDR1 is SGHVS and CDR2 FQNEAQ. Full variable domain (outside the CDR3, taken from reference TRBV7-8 and TRBJ1-2): GAGVSQSPRYKVAKRGQDVALRCDPISGHVSLFWYQQALGQGPEFLTYFQNEAQLDKSGLPSDRFFAERPEGSVSTLKIQRTQQEDSAVYLCASSSGRPDGYTFGSGTRLTVV.

This CDR3 is CASSSGWGAYNEQFF. The CDR3 nucleotides are TGTGCCAGCAGCTCCGGGTGGGGGGCCTACAATGAGCAGTTCTTC. The chain couples TRBV7-2 to TRBJ2-1; D may be TRBD2 (6 bases). The V end was cut by 4 bases, the J end by 2 bases, with 12 bases between. This CDR3 comprises 15 residues. Germline CDR1 reads SGHTA; CDR2 reads FQGNSA. Together with reference TRBV7-2 and TRBJ2-1, the CDR3 gives the full variable domain: GAGVSQSPSNKVTEKGKDVELRCDPISGHTALYWYRQSLGQGLEFLIYFQGNSAPDKSGLPSDRFSAERTGGSVSTLTIQRTQQEDSAVYLCASSSGWGAYNEQFFGPGTRLTVL.

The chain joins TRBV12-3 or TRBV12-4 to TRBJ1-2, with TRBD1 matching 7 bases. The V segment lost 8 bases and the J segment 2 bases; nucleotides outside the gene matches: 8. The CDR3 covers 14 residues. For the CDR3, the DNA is TGTGCCAGCGGTTGGGCGGGACAGAACTATGGCTACACCTTC. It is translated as CASGWAGQNYGYTF.

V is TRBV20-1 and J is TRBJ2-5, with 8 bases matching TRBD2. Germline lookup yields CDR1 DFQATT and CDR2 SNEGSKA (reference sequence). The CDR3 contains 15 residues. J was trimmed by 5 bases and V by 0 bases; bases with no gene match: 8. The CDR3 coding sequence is TGCAGTGCTAGAGAGGGGCGACTAGCGACCGAGACCCAGTACTTC. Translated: CSAREGRLATETQYF.

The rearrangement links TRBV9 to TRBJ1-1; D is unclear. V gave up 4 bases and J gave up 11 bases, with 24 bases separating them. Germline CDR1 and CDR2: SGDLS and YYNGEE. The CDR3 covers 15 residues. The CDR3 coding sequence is TGTGCCAGCAGCCCAGCACCGGGAACTCTCAAACGGGCTTTCTTT. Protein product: CASSPAPGTLKRAFF. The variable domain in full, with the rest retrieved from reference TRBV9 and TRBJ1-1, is DSGVTQTPKHLITATGQRVTLRCSPRSGDLSVYWYQQSLDQGLQFLIQYYNGEERAKGNILERFSAQQFPDLHSELNLSSLELGDSALYFCASSPAPGTLKRAFFGQGTRLTVV.

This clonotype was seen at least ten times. The DNA for the CDR3 is TGTGCCAGCAGCGTGAACACTGAAGCTTTCTTT. Protein sequence: CASSVNTEAFF. V and J are TRBV5-5 and TRBJ1-1; D is uncertain. The V end lost 4 bases, the J end lost 0 bases, and 1 base lay between the germline ends. The CDR3 contains 11 residues. Germline V gene lookup returns CDR1 SGHKS and CDR2 YYEKEE (reference sequence).

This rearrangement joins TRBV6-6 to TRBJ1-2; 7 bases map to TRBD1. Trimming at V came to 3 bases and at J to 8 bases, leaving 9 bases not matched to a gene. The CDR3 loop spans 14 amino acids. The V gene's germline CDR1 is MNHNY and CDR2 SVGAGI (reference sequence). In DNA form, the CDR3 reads TGTGCCAGCAGTTATGGACAGGCGGTGGGGGGCTACACCTTC. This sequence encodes CASSYGQAVGGYTF.

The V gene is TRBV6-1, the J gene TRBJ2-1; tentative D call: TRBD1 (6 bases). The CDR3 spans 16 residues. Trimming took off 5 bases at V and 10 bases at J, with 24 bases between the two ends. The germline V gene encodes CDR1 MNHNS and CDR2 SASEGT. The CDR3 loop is CASSTPLAGVLKEQFF. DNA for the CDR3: TGTGCCAGCAGTACCCCCCTCGCAGGGGTTCTTAAAGAGCAGTTCTTC.

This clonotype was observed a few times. The CDR3 region has the DNA TGTGCCAGCAGTTTCAGAGAATACACTGAAGCTTTCTTT. It specifies CASSFREYTEAFF. The chain combines TRBV12-3 or TRBV12-4 with TRBJ1-1; unclear D gene. The CDR3 is made up of 13 amino acids. V was cut by 3 bases and J by 3 bases, with 8 bases left in between.

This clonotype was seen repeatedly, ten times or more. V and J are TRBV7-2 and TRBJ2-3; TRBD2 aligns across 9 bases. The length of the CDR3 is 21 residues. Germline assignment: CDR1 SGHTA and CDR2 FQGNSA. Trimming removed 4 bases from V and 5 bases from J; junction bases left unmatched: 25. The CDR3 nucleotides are TGTGCCAGCAGCTCCAGAACCTTTAAACGACTAGCGGAGAGGGGGGGAGATACGCAGTATTTT. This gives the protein CASSSRTFKRLAERGGDTQYF.

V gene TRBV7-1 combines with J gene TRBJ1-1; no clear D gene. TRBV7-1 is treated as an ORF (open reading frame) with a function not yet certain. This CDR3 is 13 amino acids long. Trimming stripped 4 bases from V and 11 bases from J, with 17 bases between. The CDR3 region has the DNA TGTGCCAGCAGCTGGCTCTATGGCTTCGAGGCTTTCTTT. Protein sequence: CASSWLYGFEAFF.

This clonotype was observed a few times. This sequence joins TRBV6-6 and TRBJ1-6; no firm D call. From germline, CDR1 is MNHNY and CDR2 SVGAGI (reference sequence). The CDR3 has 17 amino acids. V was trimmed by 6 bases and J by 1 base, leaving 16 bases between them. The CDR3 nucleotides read TGTGCCAGCAGCTCCGCCCCCCCAGGATCCTATAATTCACCCCTCCACTTT. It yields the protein CASSSAPPGSYNSPLHF.

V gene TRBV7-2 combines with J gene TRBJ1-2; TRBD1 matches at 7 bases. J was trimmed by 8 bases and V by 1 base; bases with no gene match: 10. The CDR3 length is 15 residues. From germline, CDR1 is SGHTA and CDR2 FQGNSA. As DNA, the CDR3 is TGTGCCAGCAGCTTAGGATTCGACAGGGTCATCGGCTACACCTTC. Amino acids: CASSLGFDRVIGYTF. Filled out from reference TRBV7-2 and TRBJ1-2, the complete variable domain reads GAGVSQSPSNKVTEKGKDVELRCDPISGHTALYWYRQSLGQGLEFLIYFQGNSAPDKSGLPSDRFSAERTGGSVSTLTIQRTQQEDSAVYLCASSLGFDRVIGYTFGSGTRLTVV.

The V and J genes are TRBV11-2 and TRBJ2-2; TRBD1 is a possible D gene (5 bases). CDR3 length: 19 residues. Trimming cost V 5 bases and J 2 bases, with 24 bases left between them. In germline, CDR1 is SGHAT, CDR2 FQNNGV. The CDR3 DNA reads TGTGCCAGCAGCCCCTTCTATCCCCTTGGCAGGGAAAACACCGGGGAGCTGTTTTTT. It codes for CASSPFYPLGRENTGELFF.

Here the CDR3 reads CSASASYQETQYF. The CDR3 DNA reads as TGCAGTGCTAGCGCTAGTTACCAAGAGACCCAGTACTTC. J is TRBJ2-5 and V is TRBV20-1; D is unclear. Trimming removed 3 bases from V and 0 bases from J, with 8 bases in between. The CDR3 has 13 residues. Germline values: CDR1 DFQATT, CDR2 SNEGSKA (reference sequence).

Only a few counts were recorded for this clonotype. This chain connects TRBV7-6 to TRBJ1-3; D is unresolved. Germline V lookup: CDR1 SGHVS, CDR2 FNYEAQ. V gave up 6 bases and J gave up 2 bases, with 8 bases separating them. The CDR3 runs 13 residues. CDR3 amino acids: CASSYGPGNTIYF. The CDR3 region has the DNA TGTGCCAGCAGTTATGGCCCTGGAAACACCATATATTTT. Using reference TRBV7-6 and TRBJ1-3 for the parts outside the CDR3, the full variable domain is GAGVSQSPRYKVTKRGQDVALRCDPISGHVSLYWYRQALGQGPEFLTYFNYEAQQDKSGLPNDRFSAERPEGSISTLTIQRTEQRDSAMYRCASSYGPGNTIYFGEGSWLTVV.

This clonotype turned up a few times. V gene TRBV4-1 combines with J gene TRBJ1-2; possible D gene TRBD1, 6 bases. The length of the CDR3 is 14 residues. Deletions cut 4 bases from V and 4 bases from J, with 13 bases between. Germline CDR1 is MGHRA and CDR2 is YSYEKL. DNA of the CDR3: TGCGCCAGCAGCCGCCGGGGGGCCTCCTATGGCTACACCTTC. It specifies CASSRRGASYGYTF.

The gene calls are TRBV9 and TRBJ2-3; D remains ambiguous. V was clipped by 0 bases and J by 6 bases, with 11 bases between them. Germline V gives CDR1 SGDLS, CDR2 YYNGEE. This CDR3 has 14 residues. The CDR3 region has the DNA TGTGCCAGCAGCGTAGTGGGTGTCGGGGATACGCAGTATTTT. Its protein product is CASSVVGVGDTQYF.

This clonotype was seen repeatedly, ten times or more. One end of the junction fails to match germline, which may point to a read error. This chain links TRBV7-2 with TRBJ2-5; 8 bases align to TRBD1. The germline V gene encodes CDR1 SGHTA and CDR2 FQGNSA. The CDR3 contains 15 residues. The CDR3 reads CASSVADRGWETQYF. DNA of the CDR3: TGTGCCAGCAGCGTAGCTGACAGGGGCTGGGAGACCCAGTACTTC. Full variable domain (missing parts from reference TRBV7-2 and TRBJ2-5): GAGVSQSPSNKVTEKGKDVELRCDPISGHTALYWYRQSLGQGLEFLIYFQGNSAPDKSGLPSDRFSAERTGGSVSTLTIQRTQQEDSAVYLCASSVADRGWETQYFGPGTRLLVL.